The TCR beta chain under discussion was sequenced for a study of control samples from healthy donors and cancer patients. Sequencing used immunoSEQ multiplex PCR; TCRdb keeps in-frame clones, though not all of them. The data show 250,000 to 300,000 clones, with approximately 80% seen just once and about an eighth held by the top ten. The sample was PBMCs. This TCR came from a woman aged 60 to 75 with lung cancer.

CDR3 nucleotide sequence: TGTGCCAGTAGCGCCGGGACAAAAGTTAATTCACCCCTCCACTTT. It yields the protein CASSAGTKVNSPLHF. J is TRBJ1-6 and V is TRBV19; possibly TRBD1 for D (6 bases). The germline V gene encodes CDR1 LNHDA and CDR2 SQIVND (reference sequence). The ends were cut back, 6 bases at V and 6 bases at J, with 15 bases in the middle. The CDR3 loop spans 15 amino acids.